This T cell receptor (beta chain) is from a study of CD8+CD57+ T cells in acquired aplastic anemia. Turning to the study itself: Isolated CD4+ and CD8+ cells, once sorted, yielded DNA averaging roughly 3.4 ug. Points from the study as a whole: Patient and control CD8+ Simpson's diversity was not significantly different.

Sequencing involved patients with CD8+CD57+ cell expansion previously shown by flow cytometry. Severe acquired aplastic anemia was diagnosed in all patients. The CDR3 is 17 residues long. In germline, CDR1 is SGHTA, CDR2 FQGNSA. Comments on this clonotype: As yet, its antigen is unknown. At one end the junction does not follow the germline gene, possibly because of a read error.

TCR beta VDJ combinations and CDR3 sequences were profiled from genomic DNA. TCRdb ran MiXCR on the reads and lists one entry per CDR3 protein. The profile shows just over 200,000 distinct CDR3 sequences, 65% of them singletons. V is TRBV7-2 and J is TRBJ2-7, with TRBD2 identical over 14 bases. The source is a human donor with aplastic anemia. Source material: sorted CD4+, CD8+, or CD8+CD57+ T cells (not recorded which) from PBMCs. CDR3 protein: CASSQNSWTSGRREQYF. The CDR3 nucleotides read TGCGCCAGCAGCCAAAACTCGTGGACTAGCGGGAGGCGCGAGCAGTACTTC. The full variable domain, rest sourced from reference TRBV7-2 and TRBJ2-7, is GAGVSQSPSNKVTEKGKDVELRCDPISGHTALYWYRQSLGQGLEFLIYFQGNSAPDKSGLPSDRFSAERTGGSVSTLTIQRTQQEDSAVYLCASSQNSWTSGRREQYFGPGTRLTVT.